This T cell receptor beta chain was identified during a study of somatic mutations in cytotoxic T cells in rheumatoid arthritis. As concerns this clone: Its antigen is not identified.

Authors' data handling: When patient CD8+ clones larger than 1% were compared with published virus-specific TCRB sequences, few matched. This table comes from immunoSEQ multiplex PCR, and its TCRdb copy is limited to in-frame clones, with some not included. The V and J calls and clone size come from that table; D and trimming were worked out from the DNA. Of about 18,000 clones listed, about four fifths were seen once; the top ten hold roughly 27%. The CDR3 totals 13 residues. Per the germline V gene, CDR1 is MNHEY and CDR2 is SVGAGI. The germline V and J ends were trimmed by 2 bases and 3 bases, with 7 bases remaining between them. Study-level findings and limits: Rising age went with increasing CD8+ clonality in rheumatoid arthritis patients; healthy controls showed no such increase. Just what the expanded CD8+ clones targeted, in terms of antigens, remained unknown. Patients with a largest CD8+ clone exceeding 20% of CD8+ cells numbered about an eighth of the roughly 65.

This TCR was recovered from an adult with rheumatoid arthritis. What was sequenced was CD8+ T cells sorted from blood. The chain employs TRBV6-5 and TRBJ1-1; D not certain. DNA for the CDR3: TGTGCCAGCAGTTACGCGACGGACACTGAAGCTTTCTTT. Translating gives CASSYATDTEAFF.